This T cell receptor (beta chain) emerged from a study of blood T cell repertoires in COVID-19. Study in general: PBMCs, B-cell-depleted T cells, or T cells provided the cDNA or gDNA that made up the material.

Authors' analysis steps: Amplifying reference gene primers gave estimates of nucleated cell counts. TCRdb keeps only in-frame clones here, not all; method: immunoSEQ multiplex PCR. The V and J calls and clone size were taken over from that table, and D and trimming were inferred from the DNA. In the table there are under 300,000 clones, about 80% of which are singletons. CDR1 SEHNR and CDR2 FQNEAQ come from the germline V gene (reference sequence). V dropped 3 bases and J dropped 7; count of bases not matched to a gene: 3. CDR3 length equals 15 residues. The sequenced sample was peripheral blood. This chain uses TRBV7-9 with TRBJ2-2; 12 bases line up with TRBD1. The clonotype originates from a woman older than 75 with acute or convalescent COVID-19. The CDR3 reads CASSLGQGAVGELFF. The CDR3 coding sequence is TGTGCCAGCAGCTTGGGACAGGGGGCAGTCGGGGAGCTGTTTTTT.